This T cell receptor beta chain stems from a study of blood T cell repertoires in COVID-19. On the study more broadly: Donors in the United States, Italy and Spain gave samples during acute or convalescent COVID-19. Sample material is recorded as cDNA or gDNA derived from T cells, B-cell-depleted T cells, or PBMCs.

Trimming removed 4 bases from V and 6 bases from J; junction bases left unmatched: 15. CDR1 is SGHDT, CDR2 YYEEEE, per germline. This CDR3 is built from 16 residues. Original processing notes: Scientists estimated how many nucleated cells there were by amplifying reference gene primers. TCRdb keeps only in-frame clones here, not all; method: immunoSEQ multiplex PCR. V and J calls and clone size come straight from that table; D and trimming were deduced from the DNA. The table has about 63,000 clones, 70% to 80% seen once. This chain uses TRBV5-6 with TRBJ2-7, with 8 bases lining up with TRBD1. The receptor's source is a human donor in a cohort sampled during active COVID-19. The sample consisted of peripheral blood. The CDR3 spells CASSQYDPGGASEQYF. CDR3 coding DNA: TGTGCCAGCAGCCAATATGACCCAGGGGGCGCATCCGAGCAGTACTTC. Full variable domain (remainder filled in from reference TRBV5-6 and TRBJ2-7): DAGVTQSPTHLIKTRGQQVTLRCSPKSGHDTVSWYQQALGQGPQFIFQYYEEEERQRGNFPDRFSGHQFPNYSSELNVNALLLGDSALYLCASSQYDPGGASEQYFGPGTRLTVT.